These 30 T cell receptor beta chains were sequenced from one sample in a study of cytomegalovirus exposure and HLA in healthy donors. Primers for the PCR totalled 60 Vbeta and 13 Jbeta. Generated by immunoSEQ multiplex PCR, the TCRdb table keeps only in-frame clones and is missing some. There are a few hundred thousand clones in the sample; around 80% occur only once, and about 0.23% lies in the top ten. The sample was PBMCs. These receptors originate from a girl aged 2 to 10 in good health and CMV-seronegative.

V usage is TRBV9 and J usage is TRBJ1-1; D not resolved. The CDR3 sequence is 14 residues long. The germline V and J ends were trimmed by 5 bases and 0 bases, with 11 bases remaining between them. Per germline, CDR1 SGDLS and CDR2 YYNGEE. The CDR3 region is CASSPTVMNTEAFF. The CDR3 coding sequence is TGTGCCAGCAGTCCAACAGTGATGAACACTGAAGCTTTCTTT.

This clone is a singleton in its sample. The J gene is TRBJ2-1, the V gene TRBV10-1; no clear D. The CDR3 runs 13 residues. Germline assignment: CDR1 WNHNN and CDR2 SYGVQD (reference sequence). V lost 4 bases and J lost 6, with 10 bases in between. CDR3 in DNA: TGCGCCAGCAGTGCGAGGAACGGCAATGAGCAGTTCTTC. This sequence encodes CASSARNGNEQFF.

Worth noting for this clone: One end of the junction fails to match germline, which may point to a read error. The chain has TRBV19 and TRBJ1-3; D is possibly TRBD1 (5 bases). Per germline, CDR1 LNHDA and CDR2 SQIVND (reference sequence). The CDR3 has 13 residues. The CDR3 DNA reads TGTGCCAGTAGTATCAGGGAGGGTCAGTTCCCAACCTTT. Translating it yields CASSIREGQFPTF. Full variable domain (outside the CDR3, taken from reference TRBV19 and TRBJ1-3): DGGITQSPKYLFRKEGQNVTLSCEQNLNHDAMYWYRQDPGQGLRLIYYSQIVNDFQKGDIAEGYSVSREKKESFPLTVTSAQKNPTAFYLCASSIREGQFPTFGEGSWLTVV.

Only a few counts were recorded for this clone. The rearrangement links TRBV4-1 to TRBJ1-4; D not resolved. CDR3 length equals 17 residues. Germline V lookup: CDR1 MGHRA, CDR2 YSYEKL. With 1 base removed from V and 0 bases from J, the gap between germline ends came to 12 bases. CDR3 DNA sequence: TGCGCCAGCAGCCAAGGATACTTTTATTCAACTAATGAAAAACTGTTTTTT. Translation: CASSQGYFYSTNEKLFF.

The chain carries TRBV5-4 and TRBJ2-1; TRBD1 aligns across 9 bases. CDR3 length: 15 amino acids. J lost 6 bases, V lost 1 base, and 5 bases had no gene match. CDR1 and CDR2 from the germline V gene are SGHNT and YYREEE (reference sequence). DNA of the CDR3: TGTGCCAGCAGCTTGAGACAGGGGGACGGCAATGAGCAGTTCTTC. It translates to CASSLRQGDGNEQFF.

This clone was recorded a few times. The CDR3 region is CASSRITASALEAFF. As DNA, the CDR3 is TGTGCCAGCAGTCGGATTACAGCTTCTGCGTTAGAAGCTTTCTTT. The J gene is TRBJ1-1, the V gene TRBV6-5; D call uncertain. V lost 5 bases and J 8 bases, leaving 21 bases between the germline ends. The length of the CDR3 is 15 residues. Germline V gene sequence: CDR1 MNHEY, CDR2 SVGAGI.

This chain joins TRBV2 and TRBJ1-2; no clear D. V was clipped by 1 base and J by 0 bases, with 6 bases between them. CDR1 is SNHLY, CDR2 FYNNEI, per germline. CDR3 length equals 14 residues. The CDR3: CASSEVSPNYGYTF. Here the CDR3 DNA reads TGTGCCAGCAGTGAAGTCAGTCCTAACTATGGCTACACCTTC.

The gene calls are TRBV19 and TRBJ2-1; D possibly corresponds to TRBD1 (7 bases). Trimming left V 7 bases short and J 3 bases short, with 16 bases between. Looked up from germline, CDR1 is LNHDA and CDR2 is SQIVND (reference sequence). CDR3 size: 15 residues. CDR3 nucleotides: TGTGCCAGTACCCCCGGAGGGGGCGGCTACAATGAGCAGTTCTTC. Protein product: CASTPGGGGYNEQFF.

To note about this clone: The CDR3 ends on some other residue instead of the conserved phenylalanine or tryptophan, so this is likely a read error. This chain links TRBV23-1 with TRBJ2-3; D is possibly TRBD2 (6 bases). TRBV23-1 is assigned to the ORF class and has an uncertain function. The CDR3 is 16 amino acids. Trimming took off 3 bases at V and 0 bases at J, with 13 bases between the two ends. CDR3 region: CASSHAGTVSTDTQYL. CDR3 DNA sequence: TGCGCCAGCAGTCACGCGGGGACGGTAAGCACAGATACGCAGTATCTT.

This chain links TRBV5-4 with TRBJ1-3; 8 positions match TRBD1. Germline values: CDR1 SGHNT, CDR2 YYREEE (reference sequence). After removal of 4 bases from V and 0 bases from J, the junction contained 6 bases not matched to a gene. The CDR3 extends over 16 amino acids. DNA of the CDR3: TGTGCCAGCAGCCCGGACAGGGAGGTCTCTGGAAACACCATATATTTT. Protein sequence: CASSPDREVSGNTIYF.

CDR3 residues: CASENDGGETEAFF. CDR3 nucleotides: TGTGCCAGCGAGAACGATGGCGGGGAGACTGAAGCTTTCTTT. The V gene is TRBV7-2, the J gene TRBJ1-1; no reliable D call. The V and J ends lost 8 bases and 5 bases respectively, with 18 bases between them. The CDR3 length is 14 residues. Germline loops: CDR1 SGHTA, CDR2 FQGNSA.

The chain combines TRBV29-1 with TRBJ1-4; 7 positions match TRBD1. Germline assignment: CDR1 SQVTM and CDR2 ANQGSEA. Trimming removed 4 bases from V and 7 bases from J; junction bases left unmatched: 12. CDR3 size: 15 residues. The CDR3 nucleotides read TGCAGCGTTGTAATCTCGCCGACAGGGAGTGAAAAACTGTTTTTT. It encodes CSVVISPTGSEKLFF.

The chain uses TRBV4-2 and TRBJ2-2, with 7 bases aligning to TRBD2. V lost 3 bases, J lost 0 bases, and 1 base stayed unmatched. CDR1 LGHNA and CDR2 YNFKEQ come from the germline V gene. This CDR3 contains 15 residues. DNA of the CDR3: TGTGCCAGCAGCCACCGGGGGGCGAACACCGGGGAGCTGTTTTTT. It encodes CASSHRGANTGELFF.

The chain uses TRBV5-4 and TRBJ1-1; D might be TRBD1 (6 bases). Between the trimmed V and J ends, which lost 2 bases and 1 base, there was a span of 12 bases. Germline CDR1 is SGHNT and CDR2 is YYREEE (reference sequence). This CDR3 is 15 amino acids long. CDR3 sequence: CASSFIQGTNTEAFF. CDR3 DNA sequence: TGTGCCAGCAGCTTTATACAGGGCACGAACACTGAAGCTTTCTTT.

The V gene is TRBV16, the J gene TRBJ1-1; 8 bases fit TRBD1. The junction had 4 bases not matched to a gene; V was cut back by 5 bases and J by 8 bases. There are 12 residues in the CDR3. Germline V gene data show CDR1 as KGHSY and CDR2 as FQNENV. CDR3 sequence reads: CASSYRTGEAFF. The DNA of the CDR3 is TGTGCCAGCAGCTACAGGACAGGGGAAGCTTTCTTT.

A word on this clone: Different DNA sequences within this sample yield the same CDR3. V is TRBV5-1 and J is TRBJ2-7; D possibly corresponds to TRBD2 (6 bases). Trimming cost V 0 bases and J 3 bases, with 13 bases left between them. Germline V gene data show CDR1 as SGHRS and CDR2 as YFSETQ. The length of the CDR3 is 15 residues. CDR3 amino acids: CASSLAGGLFYEQYF. DNA of the CDR3: TGCGCCAGCAGCTTGGCTGGGGGACTCTTCTACGAGCAGTACTTC.

This clone was seen more than once but under ten times. The chain recombines TRBV14 with TRBJ1-1; 8 positions agree with TRBD1. The CDR3 runs to 15 residues. Germline-derived CDR1 and CDR2 are SGHDN and FVKESK. Losses at the gene ends were 2 bases for V and 2 bases for J; bases not matched to a gene: 4. This chain's CDR3 is CASSQYTGGNTEAFF. DNA of the CDR3: TGTGCCAGCAGCCAATACACAGGGGGTAACACTGAAGCTTTCTTT.

The chain links TRBV2 to TRBJ1-4, with D hard to call. The CDR3 spans 14 residues. Trimming removed 11 bases from V and 5 bases from J, with 18 bases in between. Germline values: CDR1 SNHLY, CDR2 FYNNEI. The CDR3: CAGTVKPGNEKLFF. The DNA for the CDR3 is TGTGCCGGAACTGTGAAGCCCGGGAATGAAAAACTGTTTTTT.

This clone was seen a handful of times. The chain has TRBV2 and TRBJ2-3, with TRBD2 identical over 7 bases. V dropped 4 bases and J dropped 2; count of bases not matched to a gene: 6. CDR3 length equals 15 residues. Germline assignment: CDR1 SNHLY and CDR2 FYNNEI. Here the CDR3 DNA reads TGTGCCAGCAGTGGGGAGGGGTCGATCACAGATACGCAGTATTTT. It encodes CASSGEGSITDTQYF. Full variable domain (rest looked up from reference TRBV2 and TRBJ2-3): EPEVTQTPSHQVTQMGQEVILRCVPISNHLYFYWYRQILGQKVEFLVSFYNNEISEKSEIFDDQFSVERPDGSNFTLKIRSTKLEDSAMYFCASSGEGSITDTQYFGPGTRLTVL.

This clone was seen only once. This rearrangement joins TRBV19 to TRBJ1-2; D is ambiguous. Between the trimmed V and J ends, which lost 7 bases and 5 bases, there was a span of 8 bases. Germline assignment: CDR1 LNHDA and CDR2 SQIVND (reference sequence). The CDR3 has 11 amino acids. CDR3: CASKFQYGYTF. In DNA, the CDR3 is TGTGCCAGTAAATTTCAGTATGGCTACACCTTC. The entire variable domain, with the rest obtained from reference TRBV19 and TRBJ1-2, is as follows: DGGITQSPKYLFRKEGQNVTLSCEQNLNHDAMYWYRQDPGQGLRLIYYSQIVNDFQKGDIAEGYSVSREKKESFPLTVTSAQKNPTAFYLCASKFQYGYTFGSGTRLTVV.

The chain combines TRBV19 with TRBJ1-1; D perhaps matches TRBD1 (5 bases). Trimming cost V 6 bases and J 3 bases, with 17 bases left between them. The CDR3 runs to 15 residues. Germline lookup yields CDR1 LNHDA and CDR2 SQIVND (reference sequence). In DNA, the CDR3 is TGTGCCAGTAGACTCTTGGGGGGTGGGGACACTGAAGCTTTCTTT. Translation gives CASRLLGGGDTEAFF. The full variable domain, in which reference TRBV19 and TRBJ1-1 provide the parts outside the CDR3, is DGGITQSPKYLFRKEGQNVTLSCEQNLNHDAMYWYRQDPGQGLRLIYYSQIVNDFQKGDIAEGYSVSREKKESFPLTVTSAQKNPTAFYLCASRLLGGGDTEAFFGQGTRLTVV.

The V and J genes are TRBV10-1 and TRBJ2-2; D unresolved. The CDR3 runs 11 residues. Per germline, CDR1 WNHNN and CDR2 SYGVQD (reference sequence). V lost 4 bases and J 8 bases, leaving 5 bases between the germline ends. As DNA, the CDR3 is TGCGCCAGCAGTGTCGGTGGGGAGCTGTTTTTT. It codes for CASSVGGELFF.

V and J are TRBV11-2 and TRBJ1-1, with D possibly TRBD1 on 6 matching bases. This CDR3 comprises 14 residues. The ends were cut back, 1 base at V and 11 bases at J, with 17 bases in the middle. Looked up from germline, CDR1 is SGHAT and CDR2 is FQNNGV. The CDR3 sequence is CASSLAGQSHVAFF. As DNA, the CDR3 is TGTGCCAGCAGCTTAGCTGGACAGTCACACGTGGCTTTCTTT.

The chain carries TRBV7-3 and TRBJ1-2, with 8 bases fitting TRBD1. Germline V lookup: CDR1 SGHTA, CDR2 FQGTGA. This CDR3 has 15 amino acids. Germline trimming cut 5 bases from V and 4 bases from J; bases unmatched to any gene: 9. The CDR3 region is CASSRTGQAGYGYTF. The CDR3 DNA sequence: TGTGCCAGCAGCCGCACGGGACAGGCCGGCTATGGCTACACCTTC. The entire variable domain, with the rest obtained from reference TRBV7-3 and TRBJ1-2, is as follows: GAGVSQTPSNKVTEKGKYVELRCDPISGHTALYWYRQSLGQGPEFLIYFQGTGAADDSGLPNDRFFAVRPEGSVSTLKIQRTERGDSAVYLCASSRTGQAGYGYTFGSGTRLTVV.

The rearrangement links TRBV29-1 to TRBJ1-2; D ambiguous. Trimming shortened V by 7 bases and J by 6 bases, and 9 bases separated the two germline ends. CDR3 length equals 10 residues. The germline V gene encodes CDR1 SQVTM and CDR2 ANQGSEA. The CDR3 DNA reads as TGCAGCGCTCGGGGTAATGGCTACACCTTC. Its translation: CSARGNGYTF.

This chain uses TRBV7-9 with TRBJ2-1, with a possible D match to TRBD2 (6 bases). The V gene lost 0 bases and the J gene lost 7 bases, with 19 bases spanning the gap. Germline CDR1 is SEHNR and CDR2 is FQNEAQ (reference sequence). The CDR3 covers 17 residues. This CDR3 is CASSLALGGSKLNEQFF. The CDR3 DNA is TGTGCCAGCAGCTTAGCTTTAGGAGGGTCCAAACTAAATGAGCAGTTCTTC. Variable domain in full (rest from reference TRBV7-9 and TRBJ2-1): DTGVSQNPRHKITKRGQNVTFRCDPISEHNRLYWYRQTLGQGPEFLTYFQNEAQLEKSRLLSDRFSAERPKGSFSTLEIQRTEQGDSAMYLCASSLALGGSKLNEQFFGPGTRLTVL.

The sample holds a few counts of this clone. This rearrangement joins TRBV5-1 to TRBJ2-3, with D unclear. There are 15 residues in the CDR3. Germline lookup yields CDR1 SGHRS and CDR2 YFSETQ. Trimming removed 0 bases from V and 1 base from J, with 9 bases in between. The CDR3 reads CASSLELYGTDTQYF. The CDR3 bases are TGCGCCAGCAGCTTGGAATTATATGGCACAGATACGCAGTATTTT.

V usage is TRBV9 and J usage is TRBJ1-2, with a possible D match to TRBD1 (5 bases). The V gene's germline CDR1 is SGDLS and CDR2 YYNGEE. This CDR3 has 12 residues. V dropped 4 bases and J dropped 8 bases, with 12 bases sitting between them. CDR3 amino acids: CASSSLDKGYTF. The CDR3 nucleotides read TGTGCCAGCAGCTCCCTGGACAAGGGCTACACCTTC.

This chain links TRBV27 with TRBJ2-7; 8 bases are shared with TRBD1. Germline V gene lookup returns CDR1 MNHEY and CDR2 SMNVEV (reference sequence). The CDR3 runs to 14 residues. With 5 bases clipped from V and 4 bases from J, the junction kept 7 bases outside the gene matches. The CDR3 nucleotides are TGTGCCAGCAGTAACAGGGGGGTGATTTACGAGCAGTACTTC. Protein sequence: CASSNRGVIYEQYF.

The genes are TRBV5-1 and TRBJ2-2; no definite D call. Trimming took off 4 bases at V and 0 bases at J, with 7 bases between the two ends. CDR1 is SGHRS and CDR2 is YFSETQ in the germline V gene. The CDR3 sequence is 14 residues long. The CDR3 nucleotides read TGCGCCAGCAGCCCTAGGACGAACACCGGGGAGCTGTTTTTT. This sequence encodes CASSPRTNTGELFF.